This entry is about one T cell receptor beta chain. Within Nashville, Tennessee resided all donors, each a Caucasian adult. This specimen belongs to a study of shared clonotypes between healthy human individuals. The CDR3 is 14 amino acids. The V end was cut by 0 bases, the J end by 8 bases, with 10 bases between. CDR1 SGHTA and CDR2 FQGNSA come from the germline V gene. The protocol was immunoSEQ multiplex PCR, while the TCRdb copy is restricted to in-frame clones and leaves out a portion. The data hold 1.6 million or so clones, with roughly 96% observed a single time. The J gene is TRBJ2-2, the V gene TRBV7-2; D unclear. The sample was naive CD4+ T cells sorted from blood. Stated subset: CD45RA+ positively selected. This clonotype was sampled from a man aged 30 to 39 in good health. The CDR3 sequence is CASSLALGSGELFF. Here the CDR3 DNA reads TGTGCCAGCAGCTTAGCGCTCGGATCGGGGGAGCTGTTTTTT.